This T cell receptor beta chain stems from a study of T cell responses to AZD1222 COVID-19 vaccine. Produced via immunoSEQ multiplex PCR; TCRdb's table is partial and in-frame only. This table holds about 120,000 clones, roughly 88% found once. CDR1 and CDR2 from the germline V gene are SGHTA and FQGNSA. The V segment lost 5 bases and the J segment 3 bases; nucleotides outside the gene matches: 15. The CDR3 is made up of 17 amino acids. The TCR originated in an adult in good health. This chain links TRBV7-2 with TRBJ1-1; 7 bases line up with TRBD1. Sequenced material: peripheral blood, taken on day 0 of AZD1222 vaccination. CDR3 DNA: TGTGCCAGCAGCCTGAGGGACAGCGGATTACTTTACACTGAAGCTTTCTTT. It specifies CASSLRDSGLLYTEAFF.